The 4 T cell receptor beta chains below all came from one sample that was sequenced in a study of shared clonotypes between healthy human individuals (dated by TCRdb to the early 2020s). Libraries came from the immunoSEQ multiplex PCR assay. TCRdb retrieved this table from immuneACCESS and kept in-frame rearrangements only. Not all clones are present; in checked studies, unresolved V genes account for under half, and no reason is known for the remainder. The table for this sample lists about 1.1 million clones; roughly 80% of them were counted only once. The leading ten clones occupy roughly 0.9% of the sample. Source material: memory CD4+ T cells from PBMCs. The cell subset or site label for this specimen denotes: CD45RA-negative fraction. Receptors were obtained from a man aged 18 to 35 in good health. Some clones in this sample may be carry-over from other donors' samples.

This chain uses TRBV7-2 with TRBJ2-2, with D perhaps matching TRBD2 (6 bases). The CDR3 has 15 residues. Trimming shortened V by 3 bases and J by 6 bases, and 14 bases separated the two germline ends. The germline CDR1 and CDR2 sequences are SGHTA and FQGNSA. CDR3 in DNA: TGTGCCAGCAGCTTCTGGTCTAGCGAGGCCGGGGAGCTGTTTTTT. Translating gives CASSFWSSEAGELFF.

The chain recombines TRBV2 with TRBJ2-6, with 7 bases lining up with TRBD1. Per germline, CDR1 SNHLY and CDR2 FYNNEI. There are 14 residues in the CDR3. With 8 bases clipped from V and 0 bases from J, the junction kept 1 base outside the gene matches. CDR3 sequence reads: CASRTGSGANVLTF. CDR3 bases: TGTGCCAGCCGGACAGGCTCTGGGGCCAACGTCCTGACTTTC.

The chain recombines TRBV7-7 with TRBJ1-1; TRBD1 might be the D (6 bases). CDR3 length: 16 amino acids. Germline V gene sequence: CDR1 SSHAT, CDR2 FNYEAQ (reference sequence). V dropped 6 bases and J dropped 6 bases, with 23 bases sitting between them. The CDR3 DNA follows: TGTGCCAGCAGGCCGGGGGCGACACACACTAACGCTGAAGCTTTCTTT. Amino acid sequence: CASRPGATHTNAEAFF.

This clone was observed a single time. This sample includes further DNA sequences coding for the same CDR3. The V call is TRBV19, the J call TRBJ1-3; no definite D call. The CDR3 runs to 14 residues. V lost 3 bases to trimming and J lost 1 base, with 7 bases between them. Germline CDR1 reads LNHDA; CDR2 reads SQIVND (reference sequence). In DNA form, the CDR3 reads TGTGCCAGTAGTATCCGGGGATCTGGAAACACCATATATTTT. Translating gives CASSIRGSGNTIYF.